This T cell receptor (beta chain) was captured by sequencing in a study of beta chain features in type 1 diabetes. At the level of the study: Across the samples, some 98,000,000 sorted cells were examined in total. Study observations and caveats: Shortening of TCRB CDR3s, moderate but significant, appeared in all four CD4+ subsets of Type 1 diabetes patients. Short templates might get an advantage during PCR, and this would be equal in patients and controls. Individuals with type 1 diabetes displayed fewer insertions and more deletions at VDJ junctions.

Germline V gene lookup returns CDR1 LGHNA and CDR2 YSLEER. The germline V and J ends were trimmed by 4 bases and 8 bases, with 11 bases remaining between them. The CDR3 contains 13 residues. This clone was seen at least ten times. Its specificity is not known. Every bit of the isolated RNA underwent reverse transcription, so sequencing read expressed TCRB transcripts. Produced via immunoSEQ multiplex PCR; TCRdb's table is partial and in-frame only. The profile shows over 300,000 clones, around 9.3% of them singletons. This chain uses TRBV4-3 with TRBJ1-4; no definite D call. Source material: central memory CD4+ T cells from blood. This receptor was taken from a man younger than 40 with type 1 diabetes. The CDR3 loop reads CASSLLVGEKLFF. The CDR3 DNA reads TGCGCCAGCAGCCTCCTGGTGGGAGAAAAACTGTTTTTT.